This T cell receptor (beta chain) was sequenced for a study of PD-L1 blockade in urothelial cancer. At the level of the study: There were a median of approximately 150,000 T cells in blood samples.

With 4 bases removed from V and 10 bases from J, the gap between germline ends came to 17 bases. This CDR3 comprises 14 residues. Germline CDR1 SGDLS, CDR2 YYNGEE. This clone is a singleton in its sample. Synthetically made TCR analog templates were put into each PCR as spikes. TCRdb's copy holds only in-frame clones and misses some; the assay was immunoSEQ multiplex PCR. The sample lists tens of thousands of clones; about 93% were seen once. The time point denotes: peripheral blood 6 weeks after treatment start. Each patient's cancer was a locally advanced or metastatic urothelial carcinoma. The sequence was obtained from an older woman with urothelial cancer. The sample here was PBMCs, taken around atezolizumab (anti-PD-L1) treatment. V usage is TRBV9 and J usage is TRBJ1-4; no firm D call. The CDR3 DNA is TGTGCCAGCAGCCAATTTGAGGTTTCTGGAAAACTGTTTTTT. Its protein is CASSQFEVSGKLFF. The entire variable domain, with the rest obtained from reference TRBV9 and TRBJ1-4, is as follows: DSGVTQTPKHLITATGQRVTLRCSPRSGDLSVYWYQQSLDQGLQFLIQYYNGEERAKGNILERFSAQQFPDLHSELNLSSLELGDSALYFCASSQFEVSGKLFFGSGTQLSVL.